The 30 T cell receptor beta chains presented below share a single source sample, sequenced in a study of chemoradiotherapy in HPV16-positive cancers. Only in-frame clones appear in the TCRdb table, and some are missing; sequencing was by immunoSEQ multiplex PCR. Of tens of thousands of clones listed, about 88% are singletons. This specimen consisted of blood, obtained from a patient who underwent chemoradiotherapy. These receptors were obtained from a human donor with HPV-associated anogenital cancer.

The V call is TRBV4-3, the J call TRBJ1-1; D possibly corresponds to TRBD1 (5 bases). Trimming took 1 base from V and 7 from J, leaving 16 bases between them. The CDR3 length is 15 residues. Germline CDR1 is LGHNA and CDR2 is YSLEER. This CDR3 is CASSQVWGGDVEAFF. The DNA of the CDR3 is TGCGCCAGCAGCCAAGTGTGGGGAGGGGATGTTGAAGCTTTCTTT.

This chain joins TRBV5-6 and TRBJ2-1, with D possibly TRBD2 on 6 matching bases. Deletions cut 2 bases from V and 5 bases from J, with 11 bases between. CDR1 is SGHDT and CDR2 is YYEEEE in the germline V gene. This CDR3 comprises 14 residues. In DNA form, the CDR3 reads TGTGCCAGCAGCTTTGGAGGGTTCAACAATGAGCAGTTCTTC. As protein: CASSFGGFNNEQFF.

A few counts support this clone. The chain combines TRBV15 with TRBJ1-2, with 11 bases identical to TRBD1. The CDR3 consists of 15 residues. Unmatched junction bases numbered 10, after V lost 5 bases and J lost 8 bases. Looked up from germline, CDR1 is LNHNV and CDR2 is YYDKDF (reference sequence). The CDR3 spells CATSDGQGAAGGYTF. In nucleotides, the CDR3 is TGTGCCACCAGCGATGGACAGGGGGCGGCGGGAGGCTACACCTTC.

The CDR3 spells CASSVASGVEQFF. DNA of the CDR3: TGTGCCAGCAGCGTAGCTTCCGGGGTTGAGCAGTTCTTC. V and J are TRBV9 and TRBJ2-1, with D maybe TRBD2 (5 bases). The ends were cut back, 0 bases at V and 9 bases at J, with 10 bases in the middle. The V gene's germline CDR1 is SGDLS and CDR2 YYNGEE. The length of the CDR3 is 13 residues.

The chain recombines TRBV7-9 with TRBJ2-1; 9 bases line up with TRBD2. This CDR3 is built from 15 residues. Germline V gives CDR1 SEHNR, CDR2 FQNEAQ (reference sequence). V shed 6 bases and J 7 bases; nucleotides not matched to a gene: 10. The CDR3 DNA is TGTGCCAGCAGTCCGTATAGCGGGGGAGGAAATGAGCAGTTCTTC. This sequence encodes CASSPYSGGGNEQFF. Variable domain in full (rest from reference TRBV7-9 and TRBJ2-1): DTGVSQNPRHKITKRGQNVTFRCDPISEHNRLYWYRQTLGQGPEFLTYFQNEAQLEKSRLLSDRFSAERPKGSFSTLEIQRTEQGDSAMYLCASSPYSGGGNEQFFGPGTRLTVL.

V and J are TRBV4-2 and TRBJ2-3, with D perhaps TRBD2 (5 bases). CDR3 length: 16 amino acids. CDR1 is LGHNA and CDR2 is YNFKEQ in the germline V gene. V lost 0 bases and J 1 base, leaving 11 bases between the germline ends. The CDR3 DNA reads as TGTGCCAGCAGCCAAGACTCCGGGGAACGCACAGATACGCAGTATTTT. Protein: CASSQDSGERTDTQYF.

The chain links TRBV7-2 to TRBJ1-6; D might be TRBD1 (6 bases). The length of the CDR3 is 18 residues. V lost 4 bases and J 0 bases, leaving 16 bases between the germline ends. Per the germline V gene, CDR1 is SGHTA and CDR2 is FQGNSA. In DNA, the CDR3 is TGTGCCAGCAGCTATGGACAGCGCTCGAGCTCCTATAATTCACCCCTCCACTTT. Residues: CASSYGQRSSSYNSPLHF.

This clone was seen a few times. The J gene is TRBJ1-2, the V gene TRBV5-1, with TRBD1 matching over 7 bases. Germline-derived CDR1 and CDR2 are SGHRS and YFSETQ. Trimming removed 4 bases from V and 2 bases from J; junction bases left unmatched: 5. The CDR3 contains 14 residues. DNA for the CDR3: TGCGCCAGCAGCCTACAGGGGTTAAACTATGGCTACACCTTC. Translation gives CASSLQGLNYGYTF.

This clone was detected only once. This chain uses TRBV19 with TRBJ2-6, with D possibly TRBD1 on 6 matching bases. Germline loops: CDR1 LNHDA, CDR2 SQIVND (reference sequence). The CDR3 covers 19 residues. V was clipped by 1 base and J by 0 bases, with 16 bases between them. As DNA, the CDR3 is TGTGCCAGTAGTATAGTGACAGGAAGTTCCACCTCTGGGGCCAACGTCCTGACTTTC. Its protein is CASSIVTGSSTSGANVLTF. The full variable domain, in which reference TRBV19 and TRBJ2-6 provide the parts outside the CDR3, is DGGITQSPKYLFRKEGQNVTLSCEQNLNHDAMYWYRQDPGQGLRLIYYSQIVNDFQKGDIAEGYSVSREKKESFPLTVTSAQKNPTAFYLCASSIVTGSSTSGANVLTFGAGSRLTVL.

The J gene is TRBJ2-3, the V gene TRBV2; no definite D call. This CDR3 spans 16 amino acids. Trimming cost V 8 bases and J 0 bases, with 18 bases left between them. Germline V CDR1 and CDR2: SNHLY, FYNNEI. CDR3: CASQRGWQSSTDTQYF. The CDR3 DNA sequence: TGTGCCAGCCAGAGAGGTTGGCAGTCTAGCACAGATACGCAGTATTTT.

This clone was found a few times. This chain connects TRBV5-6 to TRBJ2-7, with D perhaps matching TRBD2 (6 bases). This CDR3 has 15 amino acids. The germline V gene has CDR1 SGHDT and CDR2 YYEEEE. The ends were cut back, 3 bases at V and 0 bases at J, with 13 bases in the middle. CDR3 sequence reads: CASSSEDGSSYEQYF. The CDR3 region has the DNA TGTGCCAGCAGCTCTGAGGACGGGAGCTCCTACGAGCAGTACTTC.

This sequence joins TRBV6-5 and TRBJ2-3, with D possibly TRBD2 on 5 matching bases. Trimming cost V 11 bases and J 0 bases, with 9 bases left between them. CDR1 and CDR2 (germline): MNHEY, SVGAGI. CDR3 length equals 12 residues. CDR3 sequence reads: CASRGSTDTQYF. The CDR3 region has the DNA TGTGCCTCCCGGGGTAGCACAGATACGCAGTATTTT.

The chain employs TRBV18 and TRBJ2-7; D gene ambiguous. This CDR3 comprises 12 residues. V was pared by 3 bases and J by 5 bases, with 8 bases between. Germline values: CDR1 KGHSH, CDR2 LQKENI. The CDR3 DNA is TGTGCCAGCTCACCGGCAGGAAACGAGCAGTACTTC. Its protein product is CASSPAGNEQYF.

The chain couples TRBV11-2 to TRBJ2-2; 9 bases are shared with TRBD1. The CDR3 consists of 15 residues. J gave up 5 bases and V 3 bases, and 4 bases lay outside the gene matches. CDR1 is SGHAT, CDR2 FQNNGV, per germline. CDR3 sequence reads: CASSFRDRETGELFF. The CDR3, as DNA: TGTGCCAGCAGCTTCCGGGACAGGGAGACCGGGGAGCTGTTTTTT. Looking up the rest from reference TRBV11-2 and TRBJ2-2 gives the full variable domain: EAGVAQSPRYKIIEKRQSVAFWCNPISGHATLYWYQQILGQGPKLLIQFQNNGVVDDSQLPKDRFSAERLKGVDSTLKIQPAKLEDSAVYLCASSFRDRETGELFFGEGSRLTVL.

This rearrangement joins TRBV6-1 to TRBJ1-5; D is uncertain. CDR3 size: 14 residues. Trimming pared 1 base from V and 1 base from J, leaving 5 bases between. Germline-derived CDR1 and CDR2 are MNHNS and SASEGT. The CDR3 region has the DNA TGTGCCAGCAGTGAAGACAGCAGCAATCAGCCCCAGCATTTT. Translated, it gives CASSEDSSNQPQHF.

The CDR3 is CASSPMGYEQYF. CDR3 in DNA: TGTGCCAGCTCCCCTATGGGTTACGAGCAGTACTTC. V and J are TRBV18 and TRBJ2-7, with no clear D. V was pared by 6 bases and J by 4 bases, with 10 bases between. The germline V gene has CDR1 KGHSH and CDR2 LQKENI. This CDR3 has 12 residues.

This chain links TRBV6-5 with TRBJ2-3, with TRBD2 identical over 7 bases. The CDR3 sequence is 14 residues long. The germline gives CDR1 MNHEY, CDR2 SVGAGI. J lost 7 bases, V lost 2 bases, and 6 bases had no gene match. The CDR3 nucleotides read TGTGCCAGCAGTTACGGGGGGGGAAGGAATACGCAGTATTTT. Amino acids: CASSYGGGRNTQYF.

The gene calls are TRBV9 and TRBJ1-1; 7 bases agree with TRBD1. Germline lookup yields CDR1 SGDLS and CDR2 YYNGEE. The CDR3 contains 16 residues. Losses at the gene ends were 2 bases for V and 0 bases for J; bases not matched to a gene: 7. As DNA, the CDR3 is TGTGCCAGCAGCGTGGGTCAGGGGGGTATGAACACTGAAGCTTTCTTT. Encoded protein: CASSVGQGGMNTEAFF.

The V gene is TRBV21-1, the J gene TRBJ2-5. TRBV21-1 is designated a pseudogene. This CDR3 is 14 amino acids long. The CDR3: CASSVGDEQETQYF. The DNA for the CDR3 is TGTGCCAGCAGCGTCGGGGACGAACAAGAGACCCAGTACTTC.

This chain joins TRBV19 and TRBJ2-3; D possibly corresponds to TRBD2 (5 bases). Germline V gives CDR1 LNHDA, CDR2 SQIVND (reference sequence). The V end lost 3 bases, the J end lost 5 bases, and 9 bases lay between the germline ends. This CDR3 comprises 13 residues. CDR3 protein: CASSIGKGDTQYF. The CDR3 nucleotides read TGTGCCAGTAGTATCGGGAAGGGAGATACGCAGTATTTT.

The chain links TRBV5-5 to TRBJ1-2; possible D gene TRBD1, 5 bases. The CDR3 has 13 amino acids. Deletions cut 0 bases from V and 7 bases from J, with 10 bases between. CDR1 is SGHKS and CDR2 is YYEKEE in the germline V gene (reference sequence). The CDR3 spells CASSLVGVGGYTF. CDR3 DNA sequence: TGTGCCAGCAGCTTGGTGGGGGTAGGTGGCTACACCTTC.

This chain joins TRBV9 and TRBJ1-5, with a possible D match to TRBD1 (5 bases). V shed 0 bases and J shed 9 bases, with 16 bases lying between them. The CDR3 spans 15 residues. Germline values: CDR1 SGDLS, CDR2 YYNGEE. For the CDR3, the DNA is TGTGCCAGCAGCGTAGGTGGGGCAGGGCAAACGCCCCAGCATTTT. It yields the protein CASSVGGAGQTPQHF. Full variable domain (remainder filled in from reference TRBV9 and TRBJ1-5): DSGVTQTPKHLITATGQRVTLRCSPRSGDLSVYWYQQSLDQGLQFLIQYYNGEERAKGNILERFSAQQFPDLHSELNLSSLELGDSALYFCASSVGGAGQTPQHFGDGTRLSIL.

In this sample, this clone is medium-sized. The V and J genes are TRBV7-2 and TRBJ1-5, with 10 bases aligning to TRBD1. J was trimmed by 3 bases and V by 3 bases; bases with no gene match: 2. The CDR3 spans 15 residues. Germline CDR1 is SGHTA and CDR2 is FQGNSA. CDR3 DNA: TGTGCCAGCAGCTTGACAGGGGGCCCCAATCAGCCCCAGCATTTT. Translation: CASSLTGGPNQPQHF. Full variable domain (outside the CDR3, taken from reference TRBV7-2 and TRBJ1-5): GAGVSQSPSNKVTEKGKDVELRCDPISGHTALYWYRQSLGQGLEFLIYFQGNSAPDKSGLPSDRFSAERTGGSVSTLTIQRTQQEDSAVYLCASSLTGGPNQPQHFGDGTRLSIL.

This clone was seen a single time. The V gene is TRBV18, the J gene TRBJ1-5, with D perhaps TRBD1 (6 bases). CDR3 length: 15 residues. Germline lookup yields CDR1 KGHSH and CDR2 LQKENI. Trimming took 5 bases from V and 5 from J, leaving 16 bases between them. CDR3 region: CASSFSGTRDQPQHF. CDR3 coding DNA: TGTGCCAGCTCATTCTCGGGGACACGGGATCAGCCCCAGCATTTT.

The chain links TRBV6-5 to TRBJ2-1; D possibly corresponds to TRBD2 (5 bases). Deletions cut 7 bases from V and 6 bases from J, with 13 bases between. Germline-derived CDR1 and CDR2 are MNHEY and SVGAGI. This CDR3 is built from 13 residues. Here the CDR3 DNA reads TGTGCCAGCAAGACGGGAACAGTCAATGAGCAGTTCTTC. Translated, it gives CASKTGTVNEQFF.

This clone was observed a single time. The CDR3 DNA reads as TGTGCCAGCAGTTTATCCCTCAACACTGAAGCTTTCTTT. Translation gives CASSLSLNTEAFF. The V gene is TRBV27, the J gene TRBJ1-1, with no clear D. This CDR3 spans 13 amino acids. The germline CDR1 and CDR2 sequences are MNHEY and SMNVEV (reference sequence). The V and J ends lost 0 bases and 2 bases respectively, with 4 bases between them.

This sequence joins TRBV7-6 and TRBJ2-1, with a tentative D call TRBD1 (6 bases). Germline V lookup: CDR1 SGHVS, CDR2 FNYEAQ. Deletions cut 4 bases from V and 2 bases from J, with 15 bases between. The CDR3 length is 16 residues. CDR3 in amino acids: CASSSLGGGAYNEQFF. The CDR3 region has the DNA TGTGCCAGCAGCTCCCTTGGGGGCGGCGCCTACAATGAGCAGTTCTTC.

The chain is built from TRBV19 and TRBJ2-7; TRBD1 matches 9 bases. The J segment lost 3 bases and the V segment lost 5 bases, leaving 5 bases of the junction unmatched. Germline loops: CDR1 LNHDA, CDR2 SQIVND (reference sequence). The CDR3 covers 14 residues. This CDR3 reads CASSWDRDSYEQYF. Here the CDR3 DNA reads TGTGCCAGTAGTTGGGACAGGGACAGCTACGAGCAGTACTTC.

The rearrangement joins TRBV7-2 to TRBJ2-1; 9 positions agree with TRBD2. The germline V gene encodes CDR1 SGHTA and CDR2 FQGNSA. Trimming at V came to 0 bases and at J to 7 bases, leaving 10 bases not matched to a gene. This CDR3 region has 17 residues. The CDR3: CASSLAPGRGGLNEQFF. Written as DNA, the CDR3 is TGTGCCAGCAGCTTAGCCCCGGGGCGGGGGGGCCTGAATGAGCAGTTCTTC.

CDR3 residues: CASSQDPVRTDTQYF. CDR3 DNA: TGTGCCAGCAGCCAAGACCCGGTCCGCACAGATACGCAGTATTTT. This chain joins TRBV7-2 and TRBJ2-3; D is uncertain. CDR3 length equals 15 residues. V was shortened by 5 bases and J by 1 base, with 13 bases between the two germline ends. CDR1 is SGHTA and CDR2 is FQGNSA in the germline V gene.